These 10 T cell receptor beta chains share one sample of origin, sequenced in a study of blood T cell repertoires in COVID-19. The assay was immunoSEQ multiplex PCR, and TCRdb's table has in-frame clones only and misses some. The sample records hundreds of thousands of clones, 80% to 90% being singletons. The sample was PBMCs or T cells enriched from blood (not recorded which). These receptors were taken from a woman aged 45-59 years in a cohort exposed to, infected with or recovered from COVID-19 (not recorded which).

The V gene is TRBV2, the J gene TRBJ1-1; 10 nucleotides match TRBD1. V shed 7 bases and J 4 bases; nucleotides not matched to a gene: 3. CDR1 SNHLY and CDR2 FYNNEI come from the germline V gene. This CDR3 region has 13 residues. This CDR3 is CASTRTGGTEAFF. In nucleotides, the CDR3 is TGTGCCAGCACGAGGACAGGGGGCACTGAAGCTTTCTTT.

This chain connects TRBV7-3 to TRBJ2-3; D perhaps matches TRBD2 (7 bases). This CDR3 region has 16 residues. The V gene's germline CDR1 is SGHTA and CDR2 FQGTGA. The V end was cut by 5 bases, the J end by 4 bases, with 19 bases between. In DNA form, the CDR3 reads TGTGCCAGCAGCATAAGGGGGGGTAACGGTGCAGATACGCAGTATTTT. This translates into CASSIRGGNGADTQYF.

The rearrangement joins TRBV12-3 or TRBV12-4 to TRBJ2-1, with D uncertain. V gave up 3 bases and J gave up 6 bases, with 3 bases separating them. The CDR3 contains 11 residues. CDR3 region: CASSFINEQFF. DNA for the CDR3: TGTGCCAGCAGTTTTATCAATGAGCAGTTCTTC.

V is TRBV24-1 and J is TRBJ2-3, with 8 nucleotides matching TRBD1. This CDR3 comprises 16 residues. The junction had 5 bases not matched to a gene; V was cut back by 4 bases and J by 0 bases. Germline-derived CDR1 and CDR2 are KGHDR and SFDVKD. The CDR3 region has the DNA TGTGCCACCAGTGACCCTAGGGACAGGAGCACAGATACGCAGTATTTT. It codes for CATSDPRDRSTDTQYF.

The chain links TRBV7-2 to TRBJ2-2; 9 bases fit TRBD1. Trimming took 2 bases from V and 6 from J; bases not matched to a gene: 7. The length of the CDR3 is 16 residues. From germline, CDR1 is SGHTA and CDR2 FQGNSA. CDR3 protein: CASSLNKGQGPGELFF. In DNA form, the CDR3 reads TGTGCCAGCAGCTTAAATAAGGGACAGGGCCCCGGGGAGCTGTTTTTT. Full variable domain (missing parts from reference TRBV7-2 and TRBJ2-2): GAGVSQSPSNKVTEKGKDVELRCDPISGHTALYWYRQSLGQGLEFLIYFQGNSAPDKSGLPSDRFSAERTGGSVSTLTIQRTQQEDSAVYLCASSLNKGQGPGELFFGEGSRLTVL.

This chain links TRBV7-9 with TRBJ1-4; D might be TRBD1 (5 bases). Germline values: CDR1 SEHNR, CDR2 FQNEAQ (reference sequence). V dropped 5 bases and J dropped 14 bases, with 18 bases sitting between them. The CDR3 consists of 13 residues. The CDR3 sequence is CASSPDTGTILFF. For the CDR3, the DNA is TGTGCCAGCAGCCCCGATACCGGGACTATTCTGTTTTTT.

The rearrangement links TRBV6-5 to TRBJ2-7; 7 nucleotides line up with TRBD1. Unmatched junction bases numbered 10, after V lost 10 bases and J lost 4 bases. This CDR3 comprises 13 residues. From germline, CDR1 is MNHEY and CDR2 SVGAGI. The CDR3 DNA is TGTGCCACCCGACAGGGATCGAGGTACGAGCAGTACTTC. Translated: CATRQGSRYEQYF.

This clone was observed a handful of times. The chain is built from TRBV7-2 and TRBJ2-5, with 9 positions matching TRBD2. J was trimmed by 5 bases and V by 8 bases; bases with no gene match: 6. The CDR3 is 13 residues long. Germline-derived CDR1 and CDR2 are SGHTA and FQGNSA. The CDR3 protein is CASQIAGGETQYF. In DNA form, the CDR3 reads TGTGCCAGCCAAATCGCGGGGGGGGAGACCCAGTACTTC.

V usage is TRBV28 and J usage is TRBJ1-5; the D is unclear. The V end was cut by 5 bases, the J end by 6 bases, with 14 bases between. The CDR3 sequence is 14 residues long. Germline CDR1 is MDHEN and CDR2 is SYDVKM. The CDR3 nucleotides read TGTGCCAGCAGTCTCGGTGTAAGTGTTCAGCCCCAGCATTTT. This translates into CASSLGVSVQPQHF.

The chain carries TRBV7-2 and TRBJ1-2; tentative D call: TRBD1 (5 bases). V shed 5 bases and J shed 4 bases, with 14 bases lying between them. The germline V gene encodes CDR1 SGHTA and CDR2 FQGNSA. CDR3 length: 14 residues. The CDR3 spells CASSKNLDSYGYTF. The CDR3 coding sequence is TGTGCCAGCAGCAAGAACCTCGACAGCTATGGCTACACCTTC.